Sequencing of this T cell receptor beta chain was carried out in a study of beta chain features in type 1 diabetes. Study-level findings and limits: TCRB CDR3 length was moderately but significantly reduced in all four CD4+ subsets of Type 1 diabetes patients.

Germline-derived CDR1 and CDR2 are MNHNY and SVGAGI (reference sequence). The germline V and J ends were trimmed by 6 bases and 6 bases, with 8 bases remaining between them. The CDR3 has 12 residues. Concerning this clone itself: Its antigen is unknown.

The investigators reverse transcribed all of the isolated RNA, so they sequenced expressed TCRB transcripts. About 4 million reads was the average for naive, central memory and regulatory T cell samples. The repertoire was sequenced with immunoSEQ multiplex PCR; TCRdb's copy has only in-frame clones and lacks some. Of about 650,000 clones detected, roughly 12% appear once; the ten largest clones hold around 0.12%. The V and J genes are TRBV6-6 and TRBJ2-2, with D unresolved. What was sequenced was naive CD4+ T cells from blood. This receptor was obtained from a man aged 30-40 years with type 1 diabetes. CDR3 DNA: TGTGCCAGCAGAGCAATCCCCGGGGAGCTGTTTTTT. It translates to CASRAIPGELFF.